This TCR beta chain was identified in a study of shared clonotypes between healthy human individuals. Study conclusions and caveats: Researchers sampled blood only, noting tissue repertoires likely differ.

CD45RO-negative, CCR7-selected cells formed the naive CD8 fraction, which excluded terminally differentiated effector memory CD45RA+ cells. Per the germline V gene, CDR1 is MDHEN and CDR2 is SYDVKM. Trimming left V 2 bases short and J 6 bases short, with 14 bases between. CDR3 size: 14 residues. TCRdb keeps only in-frame clones here, not all; method: immunoSEQ multiplex PCR. The sample consists of approximately 590,000 clones, roughly 95% of them appearing once. Comments on this clone: Its target is unknown.

Material: naive CD8+ T cells sorted from blood. V usage is TRBV28 and J usage is TRBJ2-7; TRBD2 might be the D (6 bases). This sequence originates from a woman in her 30s in good health. The CDR3 protein is CASSLPLTRREQYF. The CDR3 nucleotides read TGTGCCAGCAGTTTACCCCTGACTAGACGCGAGCAGTACTTC.